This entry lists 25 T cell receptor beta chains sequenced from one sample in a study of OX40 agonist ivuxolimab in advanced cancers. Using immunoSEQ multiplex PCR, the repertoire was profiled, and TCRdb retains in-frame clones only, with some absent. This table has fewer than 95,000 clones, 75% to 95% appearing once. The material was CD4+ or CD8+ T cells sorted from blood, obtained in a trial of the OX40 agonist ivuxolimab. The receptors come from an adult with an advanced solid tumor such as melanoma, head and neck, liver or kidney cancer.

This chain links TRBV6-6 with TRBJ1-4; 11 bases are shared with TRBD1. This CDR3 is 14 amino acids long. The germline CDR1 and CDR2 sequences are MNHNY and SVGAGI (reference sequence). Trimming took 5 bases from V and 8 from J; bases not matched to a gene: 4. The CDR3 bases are TGTGCCAGCAGTCGAGGGACAGGGGGAGAAAAACTGTTTTTT. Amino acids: CASSRGTGGEKLFF.

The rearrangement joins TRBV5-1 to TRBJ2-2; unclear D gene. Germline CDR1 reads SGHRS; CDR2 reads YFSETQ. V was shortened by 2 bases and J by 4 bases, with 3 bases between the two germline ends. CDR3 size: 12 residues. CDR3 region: CASSFPTGELFF. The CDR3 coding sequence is TGCGCCAGCAGCTTCCCCACCGGGGAGCTGTTTTTT.

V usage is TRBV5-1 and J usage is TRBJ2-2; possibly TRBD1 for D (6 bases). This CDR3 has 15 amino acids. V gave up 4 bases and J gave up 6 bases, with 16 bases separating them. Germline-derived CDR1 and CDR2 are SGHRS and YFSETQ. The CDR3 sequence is CASSPYAGVPGELFF. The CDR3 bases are TGCGCCAGCAGCCCTTATGCAGGGGTGCCCGGGGAGCTGTTTTTT. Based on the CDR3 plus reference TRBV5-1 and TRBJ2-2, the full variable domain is KAGVTQTPRYLIKTRGQQVTLSCSPISGHRSVSWYQQTPGQGLQFLFEYFSETQRNKGNFPGRFSGRQFSNSRSEMNVSTLELGDSALYLCASSPYAGVPGELFFGEGSRLTVL.

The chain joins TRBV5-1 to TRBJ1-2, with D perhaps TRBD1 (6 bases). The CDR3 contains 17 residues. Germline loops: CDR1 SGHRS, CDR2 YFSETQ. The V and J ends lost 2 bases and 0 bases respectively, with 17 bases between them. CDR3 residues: CASSFGRTENTNYGYTF. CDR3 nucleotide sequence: TGCGCCAGCAGCTTCGGGCGGACAGAGAATACTAACTATGGCTACACCTTC.

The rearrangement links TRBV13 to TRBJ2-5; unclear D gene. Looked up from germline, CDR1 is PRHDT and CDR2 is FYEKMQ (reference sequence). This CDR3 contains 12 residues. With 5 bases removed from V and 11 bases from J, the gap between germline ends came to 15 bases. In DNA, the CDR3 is TGTGCCAGCAGCCCCCCCACCGGGCCACAGTACTTC. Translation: CASSPPTGPQYF.

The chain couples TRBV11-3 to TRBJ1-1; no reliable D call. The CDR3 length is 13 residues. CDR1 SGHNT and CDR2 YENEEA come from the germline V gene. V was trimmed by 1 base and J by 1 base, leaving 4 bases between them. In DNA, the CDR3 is TGTGCCAGCAGCTTAGGGGGGAACACTGAAGCTTTCTTT. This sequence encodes CASSLGGNTEAFF.

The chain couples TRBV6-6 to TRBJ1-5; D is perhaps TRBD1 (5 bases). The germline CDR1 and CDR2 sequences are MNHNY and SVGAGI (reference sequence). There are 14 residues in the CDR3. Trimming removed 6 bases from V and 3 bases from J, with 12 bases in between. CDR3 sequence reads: CASSPSGYNQPQHF. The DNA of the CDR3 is TGTGCCAGCAGCCCATCAGGGTACAATCAGCCCCAGCATTTT.

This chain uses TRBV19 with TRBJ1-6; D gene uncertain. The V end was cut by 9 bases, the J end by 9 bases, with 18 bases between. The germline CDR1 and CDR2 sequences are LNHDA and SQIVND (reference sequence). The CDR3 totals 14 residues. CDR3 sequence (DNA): TGTGCCAGCCTAACAGCGTTAGAATTTTCACCCCTCCACTTT. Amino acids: CASLTALEFSPLHF.

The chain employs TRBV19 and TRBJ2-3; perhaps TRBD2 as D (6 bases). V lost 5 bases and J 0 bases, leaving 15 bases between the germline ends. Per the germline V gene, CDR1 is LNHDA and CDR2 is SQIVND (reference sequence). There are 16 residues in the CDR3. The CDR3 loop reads CASSGGATPSTDTQYF. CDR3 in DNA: TGTGCCAGTAGTGGAGGGGCGACCCCAAGCACAGATACGCAGTATTTT.

The CDR3 DNA sequence: TGTGCCACCAGCAGCCGCAGGACAGGGGATGGCTACACCTTC. Translating gives CATSSRRTGDGYTF. The gene calls are TRBV15 and TRBJ1-2, with 9 nucleotides matching TRBD1. CDR3 length equals 14 residues. CDR1 is LNHNV, CDR2 YYDKDF, per germline (reference sequence). V trimming: 3 bases; J trimming: 6 bases; junction bases outside the gene matches: 5.

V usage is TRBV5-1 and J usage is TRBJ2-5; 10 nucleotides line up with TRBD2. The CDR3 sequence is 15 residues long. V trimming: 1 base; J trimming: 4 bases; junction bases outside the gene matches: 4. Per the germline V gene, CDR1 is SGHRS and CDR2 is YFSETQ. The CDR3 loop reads CASSLSGGAGETQYF. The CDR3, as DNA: TGCGCCAGCAGCTTGAGCGGGGGGGCTGGAGAGACCCAGTACTTC.

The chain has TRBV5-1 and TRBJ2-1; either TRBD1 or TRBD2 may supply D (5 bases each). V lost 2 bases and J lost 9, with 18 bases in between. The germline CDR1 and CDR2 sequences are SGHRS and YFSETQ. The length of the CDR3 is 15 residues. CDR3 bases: TGCGCCAGCAGCTTATCTTTAAACGGGGACGGTGAGCAGTTCTTC. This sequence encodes CASSLSLNGDGEQFF.

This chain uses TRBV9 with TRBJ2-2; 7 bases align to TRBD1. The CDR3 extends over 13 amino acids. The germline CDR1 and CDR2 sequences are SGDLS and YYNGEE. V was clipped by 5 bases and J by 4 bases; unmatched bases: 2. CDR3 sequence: CASRKGATGELFF. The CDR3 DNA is TGTGCCAGCAGGAAGGGGGCCACCGGGGAGCTGTTTTTT.

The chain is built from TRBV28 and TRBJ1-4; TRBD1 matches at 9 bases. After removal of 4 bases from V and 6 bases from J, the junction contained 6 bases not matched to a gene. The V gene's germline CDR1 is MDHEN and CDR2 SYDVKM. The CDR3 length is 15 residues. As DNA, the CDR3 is TGTGCCAGCAGTTCCGCCGGGACAGGGTATGAAAAACTGTTTTTT. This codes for CASSSAGTGYEKLFF.

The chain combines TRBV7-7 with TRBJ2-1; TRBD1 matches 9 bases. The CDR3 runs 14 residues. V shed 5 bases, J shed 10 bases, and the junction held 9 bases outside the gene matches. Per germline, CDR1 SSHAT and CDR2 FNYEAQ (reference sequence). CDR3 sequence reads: CASSRRQGEGEQFF. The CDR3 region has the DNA TGTGCCAGCAGCAGAAGACAGGGGGAAGGGGAGCAGTTCTTC.

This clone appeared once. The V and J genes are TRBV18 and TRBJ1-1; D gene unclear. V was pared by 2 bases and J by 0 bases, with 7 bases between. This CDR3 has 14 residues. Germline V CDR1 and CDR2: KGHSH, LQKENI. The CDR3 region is CASSPASMNTEAFF. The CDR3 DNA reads TGTGCCAGCTCACCAGCCAGCATGAACACTGAAGCTTTCTTT.

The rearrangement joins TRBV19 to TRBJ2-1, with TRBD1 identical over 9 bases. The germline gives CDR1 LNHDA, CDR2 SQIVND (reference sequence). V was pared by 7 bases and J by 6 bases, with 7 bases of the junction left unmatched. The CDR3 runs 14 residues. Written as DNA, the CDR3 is TGTGCCAGTATTGGGGGGACAGGGTCCAATGAGCAGTTCTTC. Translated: CASIGGTGSNEQFF.

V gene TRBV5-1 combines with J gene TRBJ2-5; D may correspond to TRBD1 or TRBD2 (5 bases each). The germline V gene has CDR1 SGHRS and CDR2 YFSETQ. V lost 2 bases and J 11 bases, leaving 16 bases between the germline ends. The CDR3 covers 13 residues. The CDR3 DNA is TGCGCCAGCAGCTTCGAACCCGTGGGGGAGCAGTACTTC. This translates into CASSFEPVGEQYF.

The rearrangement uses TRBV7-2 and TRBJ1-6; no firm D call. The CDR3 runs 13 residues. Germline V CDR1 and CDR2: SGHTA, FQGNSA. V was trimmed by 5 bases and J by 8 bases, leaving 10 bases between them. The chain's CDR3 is CASSARQDSPLHF. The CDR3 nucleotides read TGTGCCAGCAGCGCAAGACAAGATTCACCCCTCCACTTT.

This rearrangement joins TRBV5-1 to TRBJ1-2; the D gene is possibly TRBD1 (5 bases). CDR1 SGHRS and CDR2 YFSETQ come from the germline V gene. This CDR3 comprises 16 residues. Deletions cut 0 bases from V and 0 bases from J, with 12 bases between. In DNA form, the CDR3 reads TGCGCCAGCAGCTTGGACAGGAGTCTTCCTAACTATGGCTACACCTTC. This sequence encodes CASSLDRSLPNYGYTF.

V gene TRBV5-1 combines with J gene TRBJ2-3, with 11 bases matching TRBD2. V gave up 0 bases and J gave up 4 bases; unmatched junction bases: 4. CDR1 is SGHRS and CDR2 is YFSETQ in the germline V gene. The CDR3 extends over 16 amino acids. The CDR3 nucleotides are TGCGCCAGCAGCTTGGCTAGCGGGGGGCCTGCAGATACGCAGTATTTT. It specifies CASSLASGGPADTQYF. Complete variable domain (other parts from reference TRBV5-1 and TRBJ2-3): KAGVTQTPRYLIKTRGQQVTLSCSPISGHRSVSWYQQTPGQGLQFLFEYFSETQRNKGNFPGRFSGRQFSNSRSEMNVSTLELGDSALYLCASSLASGGPADTQYFGPGTRLTVL.

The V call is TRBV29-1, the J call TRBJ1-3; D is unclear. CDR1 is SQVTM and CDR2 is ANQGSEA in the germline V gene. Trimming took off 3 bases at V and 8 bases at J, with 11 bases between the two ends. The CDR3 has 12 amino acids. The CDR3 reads CSVESKRDTIYF. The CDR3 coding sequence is TGCAGCGTTGAGAGTAAGAGGGACACCATATATTTT.

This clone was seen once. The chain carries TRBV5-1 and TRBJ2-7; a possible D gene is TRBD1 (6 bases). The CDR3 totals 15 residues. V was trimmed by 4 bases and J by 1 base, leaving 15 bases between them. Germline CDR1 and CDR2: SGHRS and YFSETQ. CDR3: CASSERGTESYEQYF. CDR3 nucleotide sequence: TGCGCCAGCAGCGAGAGGGGGACGGAGTCCTACGAGCAGTACTTC.

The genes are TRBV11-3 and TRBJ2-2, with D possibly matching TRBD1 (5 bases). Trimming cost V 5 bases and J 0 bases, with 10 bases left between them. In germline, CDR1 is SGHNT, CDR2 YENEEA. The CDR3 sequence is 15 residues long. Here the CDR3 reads CASSPTVANTGELFF. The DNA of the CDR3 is TGTGCCAGCAGCCCGACAGTAGCGAACACCGGGGAGCTGTTTTTT.

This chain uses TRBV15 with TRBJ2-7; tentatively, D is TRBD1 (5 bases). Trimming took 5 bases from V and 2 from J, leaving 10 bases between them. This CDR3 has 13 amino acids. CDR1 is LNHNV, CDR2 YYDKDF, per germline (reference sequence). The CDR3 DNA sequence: TGTGCCACCAGCCCGCCAGGGCCCTACGAGCAGTACTTC. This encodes CATSPPGPYEQYF.